This T cell receptor (beta chain) was recorded in a study of T cells in localized non-small cell lung cancer. This table comes from immunoSEQ multiplex PCR, and its TCRdb copy is limited to in-frame clones, with some not included. The table records about 20,000 clones, approximately 86% of them present only once. Germline V gives CDR1 SNHLY, CDR2 FYNNEI. The CDR3 is made up of 15 amino acids. Between the trimmed V and J ends, which lost 9 bases and 4 bases, there was a span of 19 bases. This TCR derives from a man between 40 and 69 years old with stage II squamous cell lung carcinoma. The sequencing here drew on PBMCs, taken before any cancer treatment. This rearrangement joins TRBV2 to TRBJ2-1; possible D gene TRBD2, 7 bases. CDR3 sequence: CASGGGGSRYNEQFF. As DNA, the CDR3 is TGTGCCAGTGGTGGGGGCGGGAGTCGGTACAATGAGCAGTTCTTC.